The present T cell receptor (beta chain) was sequenced within a study of blood T cells in healthy people across ages. The study, taken as a whole, reports: Observed TCR beta diversity showed a strong correlation with the percentage of naive T cells as measured by flow cytometry.

Whenever a sample was processed, at least 6.5 million PBMCs were isolated. This clonotype was seen a few times. Antigen specificity is unknown. Primed by a sample-barcoded 5' primer and a J-beta primer mix, a second PCR proceeded for about 7 to 11 cycles. MiXCR, run by TCRdb on the 5' RACE reads, gives a single entry per CDR3 protein. The sample contains about 1.1 million distinct CDR3 sequences, 35% to 45% of which appear only once. CDR3 length: 15 amino acids. The V end was cut by 0 bases, the J end by 0 bases, with 8 bases between. Looked up from germline, CDR1 is LGHDT and CDR2 is YNNKEL (reference sequence).

The rearrangement links TRBV3-1 to TRBJ1-1; D ambiguous. The clonotype originates from a man younger than 30 in good health. The sample consisted of blood. Here the CDR3 reads CASSQDPRLNTEAFF. CDR3 DNA sequence: TGTGCCAGCAGCCAAGATCCACGGTTGAACACTGAAGCTTTCTTT.